The entry below gives a single T cell receptor (beta chain) sequence along with its context. No antigen is known for it. The data were obtained in a study of response to subunit inactivated influenza vaccine. Study-wide results and caveats: The study's authors posited that every seasonal influenza vaccination enlists few new T cells.

V gave up 0 bases and J gave up 7 bases, with 16 bases separating them. Germline V CDR1 and CDR2: LGHNA, YSLEER. This CDR3 is built from 16 residues. TCRdb called the RT-PCR reads again in MiXCR, with one record for every CDR3 protein. The data show about 500,000 distinct CDR3 sequences, approximately 15% seen once. The sequences come from CD4+ T cells sorted from PBMCs, collected approximately 25 months after vaccination. The chain couples TRBV4-3 to TRBJ1-5; perhaps TRBD1 as D (6 bases). This TCR derives from a man between 50 and 69 years old who received an inactivated influenza vaccine. The CDR3 sequence is CASSQDWGAGSQPQHF. The CDR3 nucleotides read TGCGCCAGCAGCCAAGATTGGGGGGCCGGTAGCCAGCCCCAGCATTTT.